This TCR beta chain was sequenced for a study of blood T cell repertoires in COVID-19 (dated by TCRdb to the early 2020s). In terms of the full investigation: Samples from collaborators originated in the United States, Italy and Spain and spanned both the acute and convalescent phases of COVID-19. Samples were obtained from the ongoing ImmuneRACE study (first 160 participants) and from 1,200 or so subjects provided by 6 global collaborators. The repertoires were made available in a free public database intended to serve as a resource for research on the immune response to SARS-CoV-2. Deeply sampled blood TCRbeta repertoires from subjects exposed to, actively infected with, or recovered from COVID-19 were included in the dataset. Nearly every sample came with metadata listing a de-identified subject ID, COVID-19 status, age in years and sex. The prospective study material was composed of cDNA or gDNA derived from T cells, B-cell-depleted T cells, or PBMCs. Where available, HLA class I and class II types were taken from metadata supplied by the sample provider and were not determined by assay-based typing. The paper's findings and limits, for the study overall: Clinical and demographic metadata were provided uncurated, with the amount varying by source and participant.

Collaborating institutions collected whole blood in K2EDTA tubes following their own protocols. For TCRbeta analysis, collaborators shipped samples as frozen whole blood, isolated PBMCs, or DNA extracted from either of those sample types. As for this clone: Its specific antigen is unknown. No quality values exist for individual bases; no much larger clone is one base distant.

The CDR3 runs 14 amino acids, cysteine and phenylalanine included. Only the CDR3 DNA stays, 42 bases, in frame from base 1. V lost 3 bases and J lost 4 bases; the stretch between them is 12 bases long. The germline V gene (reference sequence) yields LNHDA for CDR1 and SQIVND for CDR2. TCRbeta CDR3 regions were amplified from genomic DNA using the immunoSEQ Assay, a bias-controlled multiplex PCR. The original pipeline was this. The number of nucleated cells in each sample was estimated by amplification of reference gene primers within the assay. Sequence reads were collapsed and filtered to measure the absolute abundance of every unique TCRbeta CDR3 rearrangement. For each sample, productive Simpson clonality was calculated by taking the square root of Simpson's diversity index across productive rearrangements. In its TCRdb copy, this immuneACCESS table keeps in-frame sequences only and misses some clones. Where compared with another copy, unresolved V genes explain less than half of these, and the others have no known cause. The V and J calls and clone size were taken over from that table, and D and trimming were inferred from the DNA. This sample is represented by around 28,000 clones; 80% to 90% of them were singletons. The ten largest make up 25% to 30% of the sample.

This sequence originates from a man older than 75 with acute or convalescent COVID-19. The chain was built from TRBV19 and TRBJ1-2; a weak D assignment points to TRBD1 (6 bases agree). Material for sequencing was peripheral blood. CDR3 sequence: CASSIRTVSYGYTF. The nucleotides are TGTGCCAGTAGTATCCGGACAGTTTCCTATGGCTACACCTTC. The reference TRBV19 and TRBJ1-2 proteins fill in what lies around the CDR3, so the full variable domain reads DGGITQSPKYLFRKEGQNVTLSCEQNLNHDAMYWYRQDPGQGLRLIYYSQIVNDFQKGDIAEGYSVSREKKESFPLTVTSAQKNPTAFYLCASSIRTVSYGYTFGSGTRLTVV.